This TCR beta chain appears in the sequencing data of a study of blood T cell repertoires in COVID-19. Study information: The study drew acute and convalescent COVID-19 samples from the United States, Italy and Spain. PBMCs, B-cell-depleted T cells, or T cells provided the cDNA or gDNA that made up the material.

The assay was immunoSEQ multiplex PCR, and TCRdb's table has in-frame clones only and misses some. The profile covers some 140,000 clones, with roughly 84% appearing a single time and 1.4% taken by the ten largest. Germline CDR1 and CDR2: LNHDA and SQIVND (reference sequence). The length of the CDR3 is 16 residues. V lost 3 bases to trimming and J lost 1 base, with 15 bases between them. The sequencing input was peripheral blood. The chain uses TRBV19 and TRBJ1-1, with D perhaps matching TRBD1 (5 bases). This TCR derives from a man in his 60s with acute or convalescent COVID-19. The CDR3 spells CASSIGQGWENTEAFF. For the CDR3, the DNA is TGTGCCAGTAGTATCGGGCAGGGTTGGGAGAACACTGAAGCTTTCTTT.